This T cell receptor (beta chain) emerged from a study of early T cells in non-severe SARS-CoV-2 infection. Background on the study: Chains from this unsorted whole-blood bulk RNA could not be paired.

This clonotype was found many times. Molecules of cDNA were individually given unique molecular identifiers that were attached to them. Via MiXCR, TCRdb re-called the 5' RACE reads, giving one row per CDR3 protein. The sample lists around 26,000 distinct CDR3 sequences; 3.5% to 5% were seen once. The CDR3 is made up of 21 amino acids. V dropped 3 bases and J dropped 0; count of bases not matched to a gene: 21. The clonotype was recovered from an adult who was a healthcare worker with PCR-confirmed SARS-CoV-2 infection or an uninfected control (not recorded which). The chain is built from TRBV12-3 or TRBV12-4 and TRBJ2-5, with TRBD1 identical over 8 bases. The sample comprised whole blood. In DNA, the CDR3 is TGTGCCAGCAGTTTTGGACAGGGATCCAGTAGAGCGGAAATGTACCAAGAGACCCAGTACTTC. Protein product: CASSFGQGSSRAEMYQETQYF.